This record looks at one T cell receptor (beta chain) sequence and its context. Its specificity is not known. This sample stems from a study of cytomegalovirus exposure and HLA in healthy donors. The PCR was carried out with 60 Vbeta primers and 13 Jbeta primers. How the authors handled the data: It was a later analysis that counted 83 million or so unique TCR beta chains, of which 9 million to 13 million were shared. The protocol was immunoSEQ multiplex PCR, while the TCRdb copy is restricted to in-frame clones and leaves out a portion. V, J and clone size are taken as reported in that table, and D and trimming were inferred from the DNA itself. Here the sample spans around 170,000 clones, around 78% being singletons. Study results and limitations: A later examination showed that TCR association rates differed by HLA locus, with DRB1 most and HLA-C fewest. Associated with cytomegalovirus, according to the listing, were around 160 TCR beta chains.

The V gene's germline CDR1 is SEHNR and CDR2 FQNEAQ (reference sequence). V was shortened by 2 bases and J by 8 bases, with 12 bases between the two germline ends. The CDR3 is 14 amino acids. The rearrangement uses TRBV7-9 and TRBJ1-4; D uncertain. The receptor comes from a woman aged 45 to 65 in good health and CMV-seropositive. The source material was PBMCs. The CDR3 loop reads CASSLRSEGEKLFF. The CDR3 coding sequence is TGTGCCAGCAGCTTAAGGTCCGAGGGAGAAAAACTGTTTTTT.